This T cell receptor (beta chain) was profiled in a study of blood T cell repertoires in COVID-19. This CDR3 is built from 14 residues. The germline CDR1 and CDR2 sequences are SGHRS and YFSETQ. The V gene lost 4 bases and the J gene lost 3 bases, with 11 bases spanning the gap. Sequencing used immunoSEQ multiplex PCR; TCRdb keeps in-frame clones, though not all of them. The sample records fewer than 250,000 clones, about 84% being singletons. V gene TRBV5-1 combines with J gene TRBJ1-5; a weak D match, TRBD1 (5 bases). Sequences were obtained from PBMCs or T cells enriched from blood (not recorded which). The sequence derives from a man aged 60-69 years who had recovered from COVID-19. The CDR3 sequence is CASSETDTNQPQHF. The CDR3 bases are TGCGCCAGCAGCGAGACGGACACCAATCAGCCCCAGCATTTT.